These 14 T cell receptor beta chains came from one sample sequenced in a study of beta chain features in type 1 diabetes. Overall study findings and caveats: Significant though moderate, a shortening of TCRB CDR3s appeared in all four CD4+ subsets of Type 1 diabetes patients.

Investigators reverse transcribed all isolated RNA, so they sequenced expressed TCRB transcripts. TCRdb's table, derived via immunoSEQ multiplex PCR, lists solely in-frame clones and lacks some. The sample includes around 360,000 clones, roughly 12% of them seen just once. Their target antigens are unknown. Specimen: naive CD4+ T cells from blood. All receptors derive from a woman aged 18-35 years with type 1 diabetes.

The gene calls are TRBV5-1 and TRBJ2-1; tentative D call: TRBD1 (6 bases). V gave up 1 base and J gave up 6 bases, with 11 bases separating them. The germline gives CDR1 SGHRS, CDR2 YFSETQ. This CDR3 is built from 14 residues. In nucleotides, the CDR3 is TGCGCCAGCAGCTTGTCCGGGACATCCAATGAGCAGTTCTTC. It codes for CASSLSGTSNEQFF.

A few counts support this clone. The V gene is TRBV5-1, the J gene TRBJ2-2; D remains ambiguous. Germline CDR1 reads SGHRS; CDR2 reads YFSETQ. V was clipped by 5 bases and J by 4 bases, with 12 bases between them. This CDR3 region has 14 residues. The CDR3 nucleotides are TGCGCCAGCAGTTTACTACCGGGCACCGGGGAGCTGTTTTTT. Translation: CASSLLPGTGELFF.

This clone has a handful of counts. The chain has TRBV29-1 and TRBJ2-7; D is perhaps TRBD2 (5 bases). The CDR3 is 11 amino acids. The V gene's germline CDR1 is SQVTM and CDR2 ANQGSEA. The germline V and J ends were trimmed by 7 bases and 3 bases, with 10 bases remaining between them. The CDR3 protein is CSASGNYEQYF. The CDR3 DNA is TGCAGCGCCTCGGGGAACTACGAGCAGTACTTC.

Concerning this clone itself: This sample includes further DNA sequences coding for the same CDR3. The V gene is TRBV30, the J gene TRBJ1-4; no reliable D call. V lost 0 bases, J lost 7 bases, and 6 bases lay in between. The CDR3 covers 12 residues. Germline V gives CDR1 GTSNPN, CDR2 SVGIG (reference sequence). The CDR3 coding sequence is TGTGCCTGGAGTGTACTAGGTGAAAAACTGTTTTTT. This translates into CAWSVLGEKLFF.

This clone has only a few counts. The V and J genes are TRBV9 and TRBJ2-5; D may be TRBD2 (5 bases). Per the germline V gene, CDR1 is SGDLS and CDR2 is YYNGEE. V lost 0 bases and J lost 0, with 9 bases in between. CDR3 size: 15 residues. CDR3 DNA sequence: TGTGCCAGCAGCGTAGAGGCGGGCTACCAAGAGACCCAGTACTTC. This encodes CASSVEAGYQETQYF.

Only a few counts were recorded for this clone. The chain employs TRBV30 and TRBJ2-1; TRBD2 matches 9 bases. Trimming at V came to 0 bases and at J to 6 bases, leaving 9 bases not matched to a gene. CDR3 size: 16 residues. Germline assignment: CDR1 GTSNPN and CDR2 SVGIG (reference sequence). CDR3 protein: CAWSVLGSGSLNEQFF. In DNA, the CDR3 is TGTGCCTGGAGTGTACTCGGTAGCGGGAGCCTCAATGAGCAGTTCTTC.

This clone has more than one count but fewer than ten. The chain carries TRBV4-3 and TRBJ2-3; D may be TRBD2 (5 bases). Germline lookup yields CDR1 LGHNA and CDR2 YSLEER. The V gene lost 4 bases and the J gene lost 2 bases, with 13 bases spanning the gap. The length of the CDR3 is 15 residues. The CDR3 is CASSPLGGLTDTQYF. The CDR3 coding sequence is TGCGCCAGCAGCCCCTTGGGCGGGCTCACAGATACGCAGTATTTT.

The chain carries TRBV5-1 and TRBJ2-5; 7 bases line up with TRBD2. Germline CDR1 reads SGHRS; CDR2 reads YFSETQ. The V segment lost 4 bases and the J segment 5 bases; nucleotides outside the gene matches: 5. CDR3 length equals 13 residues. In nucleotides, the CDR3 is TGCGCCAGCAGCGGGGCGGGAGACGAGACCCAGTACTTC. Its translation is CASSGAGDETQYF.

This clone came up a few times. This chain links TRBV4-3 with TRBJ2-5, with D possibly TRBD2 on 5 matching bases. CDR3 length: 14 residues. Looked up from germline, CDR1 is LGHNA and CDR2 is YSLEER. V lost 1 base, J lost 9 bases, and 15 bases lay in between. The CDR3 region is CASSQVTGDGAQYF. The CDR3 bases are TGCGCCAGCAGCCAAGTTACCGGGGATGGGGCCCAGTACTTC.

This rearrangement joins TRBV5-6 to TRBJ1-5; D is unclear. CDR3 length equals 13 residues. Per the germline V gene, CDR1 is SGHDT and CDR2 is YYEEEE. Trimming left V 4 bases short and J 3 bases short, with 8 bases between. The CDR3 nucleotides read TGTGCCAGCAGCGGCGGTGACAATCAGCCCCAGCATTTT. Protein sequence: CASSGGDNQPQHF.

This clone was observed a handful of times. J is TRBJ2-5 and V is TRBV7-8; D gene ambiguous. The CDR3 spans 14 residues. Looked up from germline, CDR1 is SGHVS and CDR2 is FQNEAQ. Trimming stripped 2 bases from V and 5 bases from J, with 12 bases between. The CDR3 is CASSLSRFVETQYF. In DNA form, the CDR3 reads TGTGCCAGCAGCTTATCCAGGTTCGTGGAGACCCAGTACTTC.

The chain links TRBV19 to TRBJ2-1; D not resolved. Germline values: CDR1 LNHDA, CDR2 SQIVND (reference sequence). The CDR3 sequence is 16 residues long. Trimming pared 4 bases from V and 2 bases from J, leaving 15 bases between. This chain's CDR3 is CASSKLRRGTYNEQFF. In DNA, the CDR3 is TGTGCCAGTAGTAAGCTAAGACGCGGCACCTACAATGAGCAGTTCTTC. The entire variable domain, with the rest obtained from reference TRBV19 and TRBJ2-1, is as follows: DGGITQSPKYLFRKEGQNVTLSCEQNLNHDAMYWYRQDPGQGLRLIYYSQIVNDFQKGDIAEGYSVSREKKESFPLTVTSAQKNPTAFYLCASSKLRRGTYNEQFFGPGTRLTVL.

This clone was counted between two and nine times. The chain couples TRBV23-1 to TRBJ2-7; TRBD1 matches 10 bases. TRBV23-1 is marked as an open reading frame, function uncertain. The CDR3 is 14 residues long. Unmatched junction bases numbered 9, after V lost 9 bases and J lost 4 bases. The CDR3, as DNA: TGCGCCAGGAGGGACAGGGGAAGTATTTACGAGCAGTACTTC. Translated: CARRDRGSIYEQYF.

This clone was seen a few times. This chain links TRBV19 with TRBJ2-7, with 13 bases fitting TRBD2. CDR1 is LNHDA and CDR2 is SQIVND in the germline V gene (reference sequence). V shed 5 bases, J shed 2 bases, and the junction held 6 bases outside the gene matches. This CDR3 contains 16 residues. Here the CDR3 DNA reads TGTGCCAGTAGTTCAGGGGGGACTAGCGGGACCTACGAGCAGTACTTC. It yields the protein CASSSGGTSGTYEQYF.